The source of this T cell receptor beta chain is a study of T cell responses to AZD1222 COVID-19 vaccine. Notes on the study in general: Baseline seropositivity occurred in only a handful of AZD1222 recipients.

Regarding this clone: Its antigen is unidentified. Mismatch with germline at one junction end may stem from a read error.

Some clones are missing from TCRdb's copy, which holds only in-frame ones; the method was immunoSEQ multiplex PCR. The sample has about 100,000 clones; roughly 90% are singletons. There are 13 residues in the CDR3. The sequencing here drew on peripheral blood, taken 28 days after the second AZD1222 dose. The clonotype was recovered from an adult who received the AZD1222 COVID-19 vaccine. The V and J genes are TRBV12-3 or TRBV12-4 and TRBJ1-1, with D possibly TRBD1 on 5 matching bases. The CDR3 bases are TGTGCCAGCAGCTGGGGACCTCCACCTGAGGCTTTCTTT. Amino acids: CASSWGPPPEAFF.